This TCR beta chain was identified during a study of early stage breast cancer tumors. The junction had 5 bases not matched to a gene; V was cut back by 2 bases and J by 3 bases. Germline CDR1 reads MNHNY; CDR2 reads SVGAGI (reference sequence). CDR3 length: 15 amino acids. TCRdb's copy holds only in-frame clones and misses some; the assay was immunoSEQ multiplex PCR. The repertoire includes 40,000 to 60,000 clones, more than 70% of them detected once, and 3.4% sits in the top ten. This clone was observed a handful of times. Material: blood. The clonotype originates from a person in their 40s with breast cancer. The chain joins TRBV6-6 to TRBJ2-7, with TRBD2 identical over 9 bases. In DNA form, the CDR3 reads TGTGCCAGCAGTTACGGTAGCGGGAGAGACTACGAGCAGTACTTC. Encoded protein: CASSYGSGRDYEQYF.